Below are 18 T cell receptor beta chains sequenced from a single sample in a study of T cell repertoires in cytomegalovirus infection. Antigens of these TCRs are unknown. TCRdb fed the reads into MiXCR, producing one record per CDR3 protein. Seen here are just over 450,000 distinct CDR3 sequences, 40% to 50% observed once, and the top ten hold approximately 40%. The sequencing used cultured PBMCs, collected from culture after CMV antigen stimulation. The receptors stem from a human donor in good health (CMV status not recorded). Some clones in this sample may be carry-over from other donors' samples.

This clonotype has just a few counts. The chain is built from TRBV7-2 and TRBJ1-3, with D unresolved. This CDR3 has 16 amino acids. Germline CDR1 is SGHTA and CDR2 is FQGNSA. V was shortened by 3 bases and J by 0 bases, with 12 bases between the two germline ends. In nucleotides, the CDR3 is TGTGCCAGCAGCTTGGTGGCACCCTACTCTGGAAACACCATATATTTT. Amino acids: CASSLVAPYSGNTIYF. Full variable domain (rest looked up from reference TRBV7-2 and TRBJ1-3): GAGVSQSPSNKVTEKGKDVELRCDPISGHTALYWYRQSLGQGLEFLIYFQGNSAPDKSGLPSDRFSAERTGGSVSTLTIQRTQQEDSAVYLCASSLVAPYSGNTIYFGEGSWLTVV.

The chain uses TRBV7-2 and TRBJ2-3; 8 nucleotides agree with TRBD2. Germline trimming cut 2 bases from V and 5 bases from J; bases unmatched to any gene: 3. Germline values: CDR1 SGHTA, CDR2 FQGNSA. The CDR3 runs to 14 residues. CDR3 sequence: CASSLTSGQDTQYF. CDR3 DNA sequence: TGTGCCAGCAGCTTAACTAGCGGACAAGATACGCAGTATTTT. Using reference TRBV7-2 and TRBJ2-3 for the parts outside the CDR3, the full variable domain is GAGVSQSPSNKVTEKGKDVELRCDPISGHTALYWYRQSLGQGLEFLIYFQGNSAPDKSGLPSDRFSAERTGGSVSTLTIQRTQQEDSAVYLCASSLTSGQDTQYFGPGTRLTVL.

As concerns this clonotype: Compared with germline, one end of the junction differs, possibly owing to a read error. Written as DNA, the CDR3 is TGTGCCATCAGCTTAGGGACAGGGAGGAATTCACCCCTCCACTTT. The encoded protein is CAISLGTGRNSPLHF. This chain connects TRBV7-2 to TRBJ1-6, with 9 positions matching TRBD1. The CDR3 is 15 residues long. Germline V lookup: CDR1 SGHTA, CDR2 FQGNSA.

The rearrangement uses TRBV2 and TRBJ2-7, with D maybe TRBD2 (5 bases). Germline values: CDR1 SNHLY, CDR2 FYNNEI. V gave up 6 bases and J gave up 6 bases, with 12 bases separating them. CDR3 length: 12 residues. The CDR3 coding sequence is TGTGCCAGCAGCCTACATGGACTCGAGCAGTACTTC. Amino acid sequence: CASSLHGLEQYF.

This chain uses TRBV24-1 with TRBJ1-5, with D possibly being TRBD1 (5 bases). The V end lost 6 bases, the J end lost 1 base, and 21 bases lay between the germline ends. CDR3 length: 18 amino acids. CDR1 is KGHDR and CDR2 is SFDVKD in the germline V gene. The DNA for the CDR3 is TGTGCCACCAGTAGTGTGAGGGACCCGGCGGCGAGCAATCAGCCCCAGCATTTT. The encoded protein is CATSSVRDPAASNQPQHF.

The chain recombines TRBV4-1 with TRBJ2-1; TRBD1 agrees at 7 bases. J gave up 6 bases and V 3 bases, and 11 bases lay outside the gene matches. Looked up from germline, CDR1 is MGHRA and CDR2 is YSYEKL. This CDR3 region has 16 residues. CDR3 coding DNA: TGCGCCAGCAGCCACCAGGGACAGCCTATGGGCAATGAGCAGTTCTTC. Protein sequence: CASSHQGQPMGNEQFF.

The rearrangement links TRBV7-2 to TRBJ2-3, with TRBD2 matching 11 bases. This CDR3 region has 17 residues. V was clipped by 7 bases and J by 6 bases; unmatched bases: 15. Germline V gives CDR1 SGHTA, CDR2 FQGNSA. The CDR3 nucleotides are TGTGCCAGCAACCCGGATGTGCTAGCGGGAGGTAGTGATACGCAGTATTTT. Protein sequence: CASNPDVLAGGSDTQYF.

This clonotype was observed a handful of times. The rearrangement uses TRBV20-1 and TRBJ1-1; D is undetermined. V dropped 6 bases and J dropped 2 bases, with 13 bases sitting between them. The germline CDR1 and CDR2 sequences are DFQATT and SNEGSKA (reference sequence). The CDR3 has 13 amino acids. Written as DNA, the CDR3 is TGCAGTGCCCCTTTAGAGGGAAACACTGAAGCTTTCTTT. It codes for CSAPLEGNTEAFF.

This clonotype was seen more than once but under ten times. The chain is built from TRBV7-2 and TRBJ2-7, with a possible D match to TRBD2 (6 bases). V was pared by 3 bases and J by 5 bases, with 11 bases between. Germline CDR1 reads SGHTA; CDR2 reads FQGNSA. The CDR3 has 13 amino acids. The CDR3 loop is CASSFNGGHEQYF. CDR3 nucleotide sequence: TGTGCCAGCAGCTTCAACGGGGGTCACGAGCAGTACTTC.

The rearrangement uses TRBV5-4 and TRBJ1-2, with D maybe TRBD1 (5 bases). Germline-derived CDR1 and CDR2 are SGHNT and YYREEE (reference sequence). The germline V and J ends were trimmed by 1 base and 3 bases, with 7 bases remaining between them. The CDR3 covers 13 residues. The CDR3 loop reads CASSLPQDYGYTF. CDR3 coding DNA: TGTGCCAGCAGCTTGCCACAGGACTATGGCTACACCTTC.

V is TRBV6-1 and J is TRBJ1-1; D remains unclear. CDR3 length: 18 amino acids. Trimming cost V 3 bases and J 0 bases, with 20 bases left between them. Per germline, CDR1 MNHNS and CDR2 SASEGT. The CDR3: CASSEFPSVGIMNTEAFF. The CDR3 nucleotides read TGTGCCAGCAGTGAGTTTCCCTCCGTGGGCATCATGAACACTGAAGCTTTCTTT.

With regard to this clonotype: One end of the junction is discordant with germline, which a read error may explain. In DNA form, the CDR3 reads TGTGTCAGCAGCTCCTCGGACAGCAGTGAAGCTTTCTTT. This encodes CVSSSSDSSEAFF. The chain links TRBV7-6 to TRBJ1-1; D possibly corresponds to TRBD1 (6 bases). The CDR3 runs 13 residues. Germline assignment: CDR1 SGHVS and CDR2 FNYEAQ.

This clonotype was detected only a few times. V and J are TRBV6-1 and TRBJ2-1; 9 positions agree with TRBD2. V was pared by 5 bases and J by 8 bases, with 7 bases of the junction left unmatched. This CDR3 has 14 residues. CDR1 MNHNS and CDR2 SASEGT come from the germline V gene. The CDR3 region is CASSPVERGDEQFF. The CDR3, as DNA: TGTGCCAGCAGTCCCGTGGAGCGGGGGGATGAGCAGTTCTTC.

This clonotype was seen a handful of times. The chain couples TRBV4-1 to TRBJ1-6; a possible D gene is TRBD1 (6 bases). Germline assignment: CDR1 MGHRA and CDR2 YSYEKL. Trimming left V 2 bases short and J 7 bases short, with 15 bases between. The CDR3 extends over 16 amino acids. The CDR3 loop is CASSQLTGGLNSPLHF. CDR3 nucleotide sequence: TGCGCCAGCAGCCAATTGACAGGAGGTTTGAATTCACCCCTCCACTTT.

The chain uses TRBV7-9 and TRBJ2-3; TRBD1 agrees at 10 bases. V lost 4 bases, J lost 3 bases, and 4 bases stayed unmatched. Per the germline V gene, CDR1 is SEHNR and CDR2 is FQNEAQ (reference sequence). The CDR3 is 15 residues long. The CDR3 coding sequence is TGTGCCAGCAGCTCTAGGACAGGGGGAACAGATACGCAGTATTTT. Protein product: CASSSRTGGTDTQYF. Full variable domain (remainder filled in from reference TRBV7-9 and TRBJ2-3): DTGVSQNPRHKITKRGQNVTFRCDPISEHNRLYWYRQTLGQGPEFLTYFQNEAQLEKSRLLSDRFSAERPKGSFSTLEIQRTEQGDSAMYLCASSSRTGGTDTQYFGPGTRLTVL.

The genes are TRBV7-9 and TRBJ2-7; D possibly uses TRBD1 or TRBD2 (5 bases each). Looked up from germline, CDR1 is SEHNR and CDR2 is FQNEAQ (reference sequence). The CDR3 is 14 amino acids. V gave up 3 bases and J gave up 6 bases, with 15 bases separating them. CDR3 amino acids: CASSFGTLLREQYF. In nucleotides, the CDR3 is TGTGCCAGCAGCTTTGGGACCCTCCTACGCGAGCAGTACTTC.

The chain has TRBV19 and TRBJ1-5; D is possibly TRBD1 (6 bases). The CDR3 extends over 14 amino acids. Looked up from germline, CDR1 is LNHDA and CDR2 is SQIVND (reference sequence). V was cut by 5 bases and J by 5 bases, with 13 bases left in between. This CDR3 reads CASSPDSLDQPQHF. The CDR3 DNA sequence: TGTGCCAGTAGTCCGGACAGCCTAGATCAGCCCCAGCATTTT.

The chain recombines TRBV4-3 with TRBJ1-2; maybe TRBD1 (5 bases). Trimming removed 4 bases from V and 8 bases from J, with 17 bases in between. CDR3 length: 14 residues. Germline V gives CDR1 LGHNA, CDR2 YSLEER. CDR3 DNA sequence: TGCGCCAGCAGCCCCCAAGGCAGGGCTCAAGGCTACACCTTC. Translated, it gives CASSPQGRAQGYTF.